This entry describes one T cell receptor (beta chain). Antigen unknown. J gave up 7 bases and V 4 bases, and 4 bases lay outside the gene matches. This CDR3 is 13 amino acids long. The germline V gene encodes CDR1 SNHLY and CDR2 FYNNEI. This entry is derived from a study of vaccination effects on CD4 cells after COVID-19. Repertoires were generated with immunoSEQ multiplex PCR, while TCRdb's copy carries only in-frame clones and drops some. The sample consists of 35,000 to 45,000 clones, almost 85% of them appearing once. Sequencing was preceded by expansion of antigen-specific CD4+ T cells with viral peptide pools in the ViraFEST assay. After around nine days in culture, the CD4+ T cells were isolated. It was two doses of either the BNT162b2 or mRNA-1273 vaccine that participants received. General study points: Substantial clonal contraction characterized both infection- and vaccine-induced clones late after vaccination.

V is TRBV2 and J is TRBJ2-1, with 7 positions matching TRBD2. Material: CD4+ T cells from PBMCs cultured with HCoV-NL63 spike peptides, obtained after COVID-19 vaccination. This TCR was sampled from a human donor who received a COVID-19 vaccine. Some clones in this sample may be carry-over from other donors' samples. CDR3 bases: TGTGCCAGCAGTGCGCGGGAGCGGAATGAGCAGTTCTTC. This sequence encodes CASSARERNEQFF.